The entry that follows covers one T cell receptor (beta chain) sequence. Antigen specificity is unknown. The germline gives CDR1 SGHTA, CDR2 FQGNSA. There are 15 residues in the CDR3. V lost 1 base to trimming and J lost 1 base; unmatched junction nucleotides: 3. The data belong to a study of T cell responses to AZD1222 COVID-19 vaccine. Sequenced by immunoSEQ multiplex PCR; TCRdb stores in-frame clones only, minus some. Here the sample spans about 88,000 clones, around 90% being singletons. Overall study findings and caveats: Spike-specific TCR depth and breadth grew after two AZD1222 doses.

V usage is TRBV7-2 and J usage is TRBJ1-1, with 7 bases that match TRBD1. The source of this sequence is an adult in good health. Sequences were derived from peripheral blood, sampled on day 0 of MenACWY control vaccination. The CDR3, as DNA: TGTGCCAGCAGCTTAGGGGCAGGGGGGAACACTGAAGCTTTCTTT. This codes for CASSLGAGGNTEAFF. Full variable domain (outside the CDR3, taken from reference TRBV7-2 and TRBJ1-1): GAGVSQSPSNKVTEKGKDVELRCDPISGHTALYWYRQSLGQGLEFLIYFQGNSAPDKSGLPSDRFSAERTGGSVSTLTIQRTQQEDSAVYLCASSLGAGGNTEAFFGQGTRLTVV.